A single sample is the source of the 31 T cell receptor beta chains below, sequenced in a study of blood T cells in healthy people across ages. Next came a second PCR, run for about 6 to 12 cycles, which used a sample-barcoded 5' primer along with a J-beta primer mix. Each CDR3 protein gets one entry after TCRdb re-called the 5' RACE reads with MiXCR. The data hold roughly 800,000 distinct CDR3 sequences, with roughly 50% observed a single time. The sample comprised blood. Receptors originate from a man aged 25-45 years in good health.

The chain uses TRBV2 and TRBJ2-5; the D gene is possibly TRBD2 (5 bases). The end of the DNA aligns better with TRBJ2-7, so the J call may be wrong. Per germline, CDR1 SNHLY and CDR2 FYNNEI. This CDR3 spans 13 amino acids. The CDR3 region is CASRVPGDYEQYF. The CDR3 DNA follows: TGTGCCAGCAGAGTACCCGGGGACTACGAGCAGTACTTC.

A few counts support this clonotype. The V and J genes are TRBV29-1 and TRBJ2-5, with D possibly TRBD2 on 7 matching bases. Germline V gene lookup returns CDR1 SQVTM and CDR2 ANQGSEA. V shed 4 bases and J shed 11 bases, with 14 bases lying between them. The CDR3 sequence is 11 residues long. The CDR3 protein is CSVGGGHEQYF. CDR3 in DNA: TGCAGCGTTGGGGGGGGGCATGAGCAGTACTTC.

The CDR3 spells CSVQTGGGQPQHF. CDR3 nucleotide sequence: TGCAGCGTTCAAACAGGGGGCGGACAGCCCCAGCATTTT. The chain couples TRBV29-1 to TRBJ1-5; 9 bases are a match to TRBD1. Germline assignment: CDR1 SQVTM and CDR2 ANQGSEA. The CDR3 consists of 13 residues. V was pared by 5 bases and J by 7 bases, with 6 bases of the junction left unmatched.

The V and J genes are TRBV6-5 and TRBJ2-7; D may be TRBD1 (5 bases). V lost 5 bases to trimming and J lost 0 bases, with 23 bases between them. CDR3 length: 18 residues. Germline V gene data show CDR1 as MNHEY and CDR2 as SVGAGI. The CDR3 DNA reads as TGTGCCAGCAGTCACCGATCACTACGATGGGGCCTCTCCTACGAGCAGTACTTC. Translating it yields CASSHRSLRWGLSYEQYF.

The chain carries TRBV4-1 and TRBJ2-1; D is possibly TRBD2 (5 bases). Germline-derived CDR1 and CDR2 are MGHRA and YSYEKL. The CDR3 covers 16 residues. V was clipped by 0 bases and J by 3 bases, with 12 bases between them. The CDR3 DNA is TGCGCCAGCAGCCAAGAAACCCTAGCCCACTACAATGAGCAGTTCTTC. Translation: CASSQETLAHYNEQFF.

This clonotype is a singleton in its sample. The chain is built from TRBV20-1 and TRBJ1-1; 7 bases agree with TRBD1. V lost 3 bases to trimming and J lost 11 bases; unmatched junction nucleotides: 15. CDR3 length: 14 residues. Germline-derived CDR1 and CDR2 are DFQATT and SNEGSKA (reference sequence). CDR3 protein: CSASNAEGAGLAFF. The CDR3 bases are TGCAGTGCTAGTAACGCGGAGGGGGCTGGTTTGGCTTTCTTT.

The V gene is TRBV12-3 or TRBV12-4, the J gene TRBJ2-1, with a tentative D call TRBD2 (5 bases). This CDR3 comprises 16 residues. V lost 7 bases, J lost 4 bases, and 20 bases lay in between. The CDR3 nucleotides read TGTGCCAGCACCTCTCGCGGAGGAAGGATTTACAATGAGCAGTTCTTC. This gives the protein CASTSRGGRIYNEQFF.

The sample holds a few counts of this clonotype. This rearrangement joins TRBV5-1 to TRBJ2-1, with 10 bases lining up with TRBD2. The germline CDR1 and CDR2 sequences are SGHRS and YFSETQ. V trimming: 0 bases; J trimming: 7 bases; junction bases outside the gene matches: 4. This CDR3 is built from 15 residues. The CDR3 loop reads CASSLELAGKNEQFF. The CDR3 DNA is TGCGCCAGCAGCTTGGAACTAGCGGGAAAGAATGAGCAGTTCTTC. Full variable domain (missing parts from reference TRBV5-1 and TRBJ2-1): KAGVTQTPRYLIKTRGQQVTLSCSPISGHRSVSWYQQTPGQGLQFLFEYFSETQRNKGNFPGRFSGRQFSNSRSEMNVSTLELGDSALYLCASSLELAGKNEQFFGPGTRLTVL.

There are a few counts of this clonotype. J is TRBJ2-3 and V is TRBV11-2, with unresolved D. V was trimmed by 5 bases and J by 4 bases, leaving 10 bases between them. The V gene's germline CDR1 is SGHAT and CDR2 FQNNGV. The CDR3 runs 13 residues. The CDR3 loop is CASSPRAPDTQYF. DNA for the CDR3: TGTGCCAGCAGCCCTCGCGCGCCAGATACGCAGTATTTT.

The rearrangement uses TRBV6-5 and TRBJ2-3; D perhaps matches TRBD2 (5 bases). The CDR3 has 15 amino acids. From germline, CDR1 is MNHEY and CDR2 SVGAGI. The germline V and J ends were trimmed by 7 bases and 3 bases, with 17 bases remaining between them. CDR3 in DNA: TGTGCCAGCAAACGGGATAACTCCCCAACAGATACGCAGTATTTT. Amino acids: CASKRDNSPTDTQYF.

V is TRBV27 and J is TRBJ2-7, with 9 bases that match TRBD1. V lost 5 bases to trimming and J lost 0 bases; unmatched junction nucleotides: 8. The CDR3 sequence is 16 residues long. Germline V gene lookup returns CDR1 MNHEY and CDR2 SMNVEV (reference sequence). The DNA of the CDR3 is TGTGCCAGCAGTCTAACCGGGACAGGGCACTCCTACGAGCAGTACTTC. This codes for CASSLTGTGHSYEQYF.

V and J are TRBV5-1 and TRBJ2-6, with a possible D match to TRBD1 (6 bases). Per germline, CDR1 SGHRS and CDR2 YFSETQ. Trimming took off 4 bases at V and 0 bases at J, with 11 bases between the two ends. The CDR3 has 16 amino acids. CDR3 sequence: CASSMLQGSGANVLTF. CDR3 sequence (DNA): TGCGCCAGCAGCATGTTACAGGGCTCTGGGGCCAACGTCCTGACTTTC.

This chain connects TRBV27 to TRBJ1-5; no firm D call. Germline lookup yields CDR1 MNHEY and CDR2 SMNVEV (reference sequence). The V end was cut by 7 bases, the J end by 5 bases, with 18 bases between. This CDR3 has 15 amino acids. The CDR3 reads CASNSLRGLDQPQHF. In DNA, the CDR3 is TGTGCCAGCAATTCACTCCGGGGTCTCGATCAGCCCCAGCATTTT.

This chain uses TRBV7-9 with TRBJ2-3; unclear D gene. Germline V gene lookup returns CDR1 SEHNR and CDR2 FQNEAQ (reference sequence). Trimming cost V 1 base and J 3 bases, with 11 bases left between them. This CDR3 contains 15 residues. CDR3 in amino acids: CASSLEGKETDTQYF. The DNA for the CDR3 is TGTGCCAGCAGCTTAGAAGGAAAAGAGACAGATACGCAGTATTTT.

This clonotype showed up just once. The chain is built from TRBV7-3 and TRBJ2-1, with a weak D call TRBD2 (5 bases). From germline, CDR1 is SGHTA and CDR2 FQGTGA. V was clipped by 2 bases and J by 7 bases, with 18 bases between them. The CDR3 sequence is 16 residues long. The CDR3 DNA is TGTGCCAGCAGCTTACCTGGGAGCCTAGGATTAAATGAGCAGTTCTTC. Its translation is CASSLPGSLGLNEQFF.

This chain joins TRBV5-1 and TRBJ2-1; 9 bases line up with TRBD2. In germline, CDR1 is SGHRS, CDR2 YFSETQ. This CDR3 has 13 residues. V dropped 4 bases and J dropped 9; count of bases not matched to a gene: 5. The CDR3 spells CASSGEAGGEQFF. The CDR3 DNA reads TGCGCCAGCAGCGGTGAAGCGGGAGGTGAGCAGTTCTTC.

The CDR3 loop is CASNRNTGELFF. The CDR3 nucleotides are TGTGCCAGCAATCGGAACACCGGGGAGCTGTTTTTT. J is TRBJ2-2 and V is TRBV12-3 or TRBV12-4, with D unresolved. The CDR3 has 12 residues. V lost 7 bases, J lost 1 base, and 4 bases lay in between.

This clonotype was picked up a small number of times. V is TRBV20-1 and J is TRBJ2-1, with 8 bases fitting TRBD2. The length of the CDR3 is 14 residues. Trimming at V came to 8 bases and at J to 8 bases, leaving 14 bases not matched to a gene. The germline V gene encodes CDR1 DFQATT and CDR2 SNEGSKA (reference sequence). CDR3 sequence (DNA): TGCAGTACCCCAGGGACTAGTGCGGGCGATGAGCAGTTCTTC. Protein: CSTPGTSAGDEQFF.

The CDR3 protein is CASSLGVSEQYF. The CDR3 DNA reads TGTGCCAGCAGCTTAGGGGTGTCCGAGCAGTACTTC. This chain uses TRBV13 with TRBJ2-1; D is uncertain. The J call may be mistaken, given a closer DNA end match to TRBJ2-7. Germline V gives CDR1 PRHDT, CDR2 FYEKMQ (reference sequence). The CDR3 sequence is 12 residues long.

CDR3 DNA sequence: TGTGCCAGCTACGGTGGGACAAACAATGAGCAGTTCTTC. Residues: CASYGGTNNEQFF. V gene TRBV7-2 combines with J gene TRBJ2-1, with D maybe TRBD1 (6 bases). Germline V CDR1 and CDR2: SGHTA, FQGNSA. V lost 8 bases and J 5 bases, leaving 13 bases between the germline ends. The CDR3 runs to 13 residues.

In its sample, this clonotype was seen a few times. The rearrangement joins TRBV5-1 to TRBJ2-7, with 10 positions matching TRBD2. The CDR3 has 15 amino acids. Germline V gene data show CDR1 as SGHRS and CDR2 as YFSETQ. Trimming removed 0 bases from V and 3 bases from J; junction bases left unmatched: 3. Here the CDR3 DNA reads TGCGCCAGCAGCTTGGCCCCTAGCGGGAGCTACGAGCAGTACTTC. Amino acid sequence: CASSLAPSGSYEQYF.

V usage is TRBV28 and J usage is TRBJ2-7; D is unresolved. Germline V gives CDR1 MDHEN, CDR2 SYDVKM. This CDR3 region has 11 residues. V was clipped by 6 bases and J by 6 bases, with 9 bases between them. The CDR3 sequence: CASSVQVEQYF. The CDR3 DNA reads TGTGCCAGCAGCGTTCAGGTCGAGCAGTACTTC.

This clonotype was counted only a few times. The gene calls are TRBV20-1 and TRBJ2-5, with TRBD2 matching over 7 bases. Unmatched junction bases numbered 11, after V lost 0 bases and J lost 7 bases. Germline V CDR1 and CDR2: DFQATT, SNEGSKA (reference sequence). There are 15 residues in the CDR3. The CDR3 DNA sequence: TGCAGTGCTAGAGATGTGGGGGAGGGTACCGTGACCCAGTACTTC. This gives the protein CSARDVGEGTVTQYF.

The J gene is TRBJ2-3, the V gene TRBV7-2; TRBD2 aligns across 10 bases. The CDR3 length is 14 residues. Trimming took 5 bases from V and 7 from J; bases not matched to a gene: 6. CDR1 is SGHTA and CDR2 is FQGNSA in the germline V gene. CDR3 sequence (DNA): TGTGCCAGCAGCGGACTAGCGGATCGCAATACGCAGTATTTT. Translated, it gives CASSGLADRNTQYF.

With regard to this clonotype: An end of the junction does not agree with germline; a read error may underlie this. The chain joins TRBV5-6 to TRBJ2-7, with 10 positions matching TRBD1. The CDR3 length is 13 residues. Germline assignment: CDR1 SGHDT and CDR2 YYEEEE. The CDR3 spells CASRLGQGITQYF. The DNA for the CDR3 is TGTGCCAGCAGGTTGGGACAGGGGATTACCCAGTACTTC.

The CDR3 nucleotides are TGTGCCAGCAGCAACCCCGCGCTACAGCAGTACTTC. Protein product: CASSNPALQQYF. The chain is built from TRBV7-2 and TRBJ2-7; D is uncertain. Trimming pared 5 bases from V and 8 bases from J, leaving 13 bases between. Germline V CDR1 and CDR2: SGHTA, FQGNSA. This CDR3 is 12 amino acids long.

This clonotype turned up a few times. The chain is built from TRBV7-2 and TRBJ2-1, with D tentatively TRBD1 or TRBD2 (5 bases each). CDR1 and CDR2 from the germline V gene are SGHTA and FQGNSA. V dropped 5 bases and J dropped 8 bases, with 16 bases sitting between them. The CDR3 covers 14 residues. CDR3: CASSLGEQAHEQFF. DNA of the CDR3: TGTGCCAGCAGCCTGGGGGAACAGGCCCATGAGCAGTTCTTC.

The genes are TRBV12-3 or TRBV12-4 and TRBJ1-6; D perhaps matches TRBD1 (6 bases). Trimming stripped 6 bases from V and 3 bases from J, with 12 bases between. CDR3 length equals 15 residues. CDR3 amino acids: CASSPRDIYNSPLHF. The CDR3 DNA follows: TGTGCCAGCAGCCCCCGGGACATCTATAATTCACCCCTCCACTTT.

This chain links TRBV20-1 with TRBJ2-3, with D possibly matching TRBD1 (6 bases). CDR3 length equals 14 residues. The V end lost 6 bases, the J end lost 1 base, and 14 bases lay between the germline ends. Germline V gene sequence: CDR1 DFQATT, CDR2 SNEGSKA (reference sequence). In nucleotides, the CDR3 is TGCAGTGCCACCCGCCCAGGGGGCACAGATACGCAGTATTTT. It encodes CSATRPGGTDTQYF.

The rearrangement joins TRBV3-1 to TRBJ2-7; TRBD2 is a possible D gene (5 bases). Germline lookup yields CDR1 LGHDT and CDR2 YNNKEL (reference sequence). The germline V and J ends were trimmed by 0 bases and 1 base, with 13 bases remaining between them. This CDR3 is 16 amino acids long. CDR3 DNA sequence: TGTGCCAGCAGCCAAGATCTCCGGACGGGGTCCTACGAGCAGTACTTC. Translation gives CASSQDLRTGSYEQYF.

The chain is built from TRBV7-9 and TRBJ2-2, with D uncertain. Germline V gene sequence: CDR1 SEHNR, CDR2 FQNEAQ (reference sequence). CDR3 length: 13 residues. Trimming shortened V by 3 bases and J by 2 bases, and 4 bases separated the two germline ends. CDR3 sequence: CASSLDNTGELFF. CDR3 nucleotides: TGTGCCAGCAGCTTGGACAACACCGGGGAGCTGTTTTTT.